The 14 T cell receptor beta chains in this list originate from one sample, sequenced in a study of shared clonotypes between healthy human individuals. This table comes from immunoSEQ multiplex PCR, and its TCRdb copy is limited to in-frame clones, with some not included. Here the sample spans millions of clones, about 94% being singletons. The naive CD8 subset, CD45RO-negative cells positively selected for CCR7, excluded terminally differentiated effector memory CD45RA+ cells. Sequenced sample: naive CD8+ T cells sorted from blood. The receptors come from a young man in good health.

Details on this clone: The sample holds other DNA sequences that translate to the same CDR3. The V gene is TRBV5-4, the J gene TRBJ2-5, with 11 bases matching TRBD2. V was pared by 4 bases and J by 4 bases, with 0 bases of the junction left unmatched. CDR1 is SGHNT and CDR2 is YYREEE in the germline V gene (reference sequence). This CDR3 is 13 amino acids long. CDR3 region: CASSGLAGETQYF. CDR3 bases: TGTGCCAGCAGCGGACTAGCGGGAGAGACCCAGTACTTC. Based on the CDR3 plus reference TRBV5-4 and TRBJ2-5, the full variable domain is ETGVTQSPTHLIKTRGQQVTLRCSSQSGHNTVSWYQQALGQGPQFIFQYYREEENGRGNFPPRFSGLQFPNYSSELNVNALELDDSALYLCASSGLAGETQYFGPGTRLLVL.

V gene TRBV10-1 combines with J gene TRBJ2-7; D gene ambiguous. This CDR3 comprises 14 residues. Looked up from germline, CDR1 is WNHNN and CDR2 is SYGVQD (reference sequence). V lost 4 bases to trimming and J lost 2 bases, with 12 bases between them. The CDR3 reads CASSGAENPYEQYF. The CDR3 DNA reads TGCGCCAGCAGTGGGGCGGAGAACCCCTACGAGCAGTACTTC.

V usage is TRBV25-1 and J usage is TRBJ1-5; a possible D gene is TRBD1 (6 bases). The CDR3 has 15 residues. V was trimmed by 2 bases and J by 4 bases, leaving 12 bases between them. Per the germline V gene, CDR1 is MGHDK and CDR2 is SYGVNS. The CDR3 nucleotides are TGTGCCAGCAGTGAAACAGGGAGCCCGAATCAGCCCCAGCATTTT. This encodes CASSETGSPNQPQHF.

V and J are TRBV7-2 and TRBJ2-1; D remains unclear. Germline-derived CDR1 and CDR2 are SGHTA and FQGNSA. The CDR3 consists of 16 residues. V was trimmed by 1 base and J by 0 bases, leaving 10 bases between them. This CDR3 reads CASSLVPASSYNEQFF. In DNA form, the CDR3 reads TGTGCCAGCAGCTTAGTCCCAGCGAGCTCCTACAATGAGCAGTTCTTC.

A single count supports this clone. Other nucleotide sequences in the sample specify the same CDR3. The CDR3 DNA follows: TGCGCCAGCAGCTTGGCCAGAAATACCGGGGAGCTGTTTTTT. Translated, it gives CASSLARNTGELFF. The rearrangement links TRBV5-1 to TRBJ2-2; no reliable D call. CDR1 and CDR2 from the germline V gene are SGHRS and YFSETQ. V dropped 0 bases and J dropped 5 bases, with 8 bases sitting between them. This CDR3 comprises 14 residues.

The table lists this clone with a count of one. This chain links TRBV19 with TRBJ2-4; no clear D. The CDR3 spans 13 residues. V lost 5 bases and J 5 bases, leaving 10 bases between the germline ends. Germline-derived CDR1 and CDR2 are LNHDA and SQIVND (reference sequence). In DNA, the CDR3 is TGTGCCAGTAGTTTCAGTTACCAAAACATTCAGTACTTC. Encoded protein: CASSFSYQNIQYF.

In regard to this clone: Different DNA sequences within this sample yield the same CDR3. The gene calls are TRBV9 and TRBJ2-5; D ambiguous. Per germline, CDR1 SGDLS and CDR2 YYNGEE. This CDR3 contains 14 residues. Deletions cut 0 bases from V and 5 bases from J, with 11 bases between. CDR3 in DNA: TGTGCCAGCAGCGTAGAGAGTTCCCAGGAGACCCAGTACTTC. It specifies CASSVESSQETQYF.

The chain carries TRBV27 and TRBJ2-1, with a weak D call TRBD1 (6 bases). CDR1 is MNHEY, CDR2 SMNVEV, per germline (reference sequence). This CDR3 has 13 amino acids. The ends were cut back, 2 bases at V and 9 bases at J, with 11 bases in the middle. DNA for the CDR3: TGTGCCAGCAGTTTAAGGACAGCTGGTGAGCAGTTCTTC. As protein: CASSLRTAGEQFF.

Concerning this clone itself: The sample carries other DNA sequences with the same CDR3. The gene calls are TRBV10-3 and TRBJ1-2; no clear D gene. Germline V gives CDR1 ENHRY, CDR2 SYGVKD. V was trimmed by 0 bases and J by 6 bases, leaving 8 bases between them. This CDR3 is 13 amino acids long. CDR3 sequence (DNA): TGTGCCATCAGTGAGTCGCGGACGGATGGCTACACCTTC. Encoded protein: CAISESRTDGYTF.

This chain links TRBV9 with TRBJ2-1; D is perhaps TRBD2 (6 bases). V was clipped by 3 bases and J by 5 bases, with 12 bases between them. This CDR3 is built from 14 residues. The germline V gene encodes CDR1 SGDLS and CDR2 YYNGEE. CDR3 nucleotides: TGTGCCAGCAGCGCCCCGCGGGGCGACAATGAGCAGTTCTTC. This codes for CASSAPRGDNEQFF.

The chain combines TRBV7-6 with TRBJ2-2; D may be TRBD1 (5 bases). The germline CDR1 and CDR2 sequences are SGHVS and FNYEAQ. The V end lost 3 bases, the J end lost 6 bases, and 20 bases lay between the germline ends. The length of the CDR3 is 17 residues. The CDR3 here is CASSFGGWQGKAGELFF. The CDR3 DNA reads as TGTGCCAGCAGCTTCGGTGGCTGGCAGGGAAAGGCCGGGGAGCTGTTTTTT.

The chain couples TRBV5-6 to TRBJ2-7; 7 bases match TRBD1. Germline CDR1 and CDR2: SGHDT and YYEEEE. CDR3 length equals 14 residues. The trim removed 2 bases at V and 6 bases at J, leaving 8 bases unmatched. CDR3 residues: CASSFRDSNGEQYF. The CDR3 DNA follows: TGTGCCAGCAGCTTCCGGGACAGCAATGGCGAGCAGTACTTC.

This clone was recorded only once. This chain links TRBV6-1 with TRBJ2-7; TRBD2 agrees at 9 bases. Germline trimming cut 7 bases from V and 3 bases from J; bases unmatched to any gene: 10. This CDR3 spans 15 amino acids. Germline V lookup: CDR1 MNHNS, CDR2 SASEGT. CDR3 amino acids: CASMGTSQLGYEQYF. CDR3 nucleotide sequence: TGTGCCAGCATGGGGACTAGCCAGTTGGGCTACGAGCAGTACTTC.

About this clone: The sample holds other DNA sequences that translate to the same CDR3. The V gene is TRBV2, the J gene TRBJ2-7; TRBD2 might be the D (5 bases). This CDR3 region has 13 residues. V shed 8 bases and J shed 0 bases, with 11 bases lying between them. Germline CDR1 is SNHLY and CDR2 is FYNNEI. Here the CDR3 DNA reads TGTGCCAGCTCCGAGGGAAGCTCCTACGAGCAGTACTTC. This gives the protein CASSEGSSYEQYF.